This T cell receptor beta chain was obtained from a study of regulatory T cells in long-lasting Graves disease. Time point given: newly diagnosed GD, antithyroid drugs for less than 3 months. With RNA extracted from PBMCs as input, the TCR library was made. The TCR beta library used iRepertoire HTBI primers with Arm-PCR amplification of CDR3. In the source study's methods: Analysis of the samples identified around 64 TRBV and 14 to 15 TRBJ segments. One entry per CDR3 protein, called by TCRdb with MiXCR from the multiplex PCR reads. None of the V and J calls come from the authors' own analysis; TCRdb made them. The sample contains 550,000 to 650,000 distinct CDR3 sequences, roughly a sixth of which appear only once. Concerning this clonotype: Its target is unknown.

Trimming left V 3 bases short and J 5 bases short, with 5 bases between. The CDR3 has 12 residues. Looked up from germline, CDR1 is MDHEN and CDR2 is SYDVKM. General study points: Having few samples may have compromised the accuracy. Persistent patients shared more public clonotypes (about 2,700) than newly diagnosed patients (roughly 960).

This same sample was also taken into another study, of T cells in Graves' hyperthyroidism and ophthalmopathy. According to that study: Graves' hyperthyroidism is called stable when ophthalmopathy does not progress within 18 months.

Material: peripheral blood mononuclear cells (PBMCs), obtained at new diagnosis, from a patient treated with antithyroid drugs. The TCR sequence derives from a man in his late teens or twenties with Graves disease. The chain joins TRBV28 to TRBJ1-5; D gene uncertain. CDR3 residues: CASSFFDQPQHF. DNA of the CDR3: TGTGCCAGCAGTTTCTTTGATCAGCCCCAGCATTTT.